This T cell receptor beta chain is from a study of blood T cell repertoires in COVID-19 (dated by TCRdb to the early 2020s). In the study overall: Collaborator samples came from the United States, Italy and Spain and covered acute and convalescent phases of COVID-19. The material from the prospective study consisted of cDNA or gDNA derived from T cells, B-cell-depleted T cells, or PBMCs. Subjects who had been exposed to COVID-19, were actively infected with it, or had recovered from it provided the deeply sampled blood TCRbeta repertoires that made up the dataset. The repertoires were released in a freely available public database meant as a resource for research on the immune response to SARS-CoV-2. Samples came from the ongoing ImmuneRACE study (first 160 participants) plus 1,254 subjects from 6 global collaborators. Sample metadata almost always included a de-identified subject ID, COVID-19 status, age in years and sex. Where available, HLA class I and class II types were obtained from metadata supplied by the sample provider rather than from assay-based typing.

Study-level results and caveats: How much clinical and demographic metadata was included differed by source and by participant, and the metadata was provided uncurated.

TCRbeta CDR3 regions were amplified from genomic DNA by means of the immunoSEQ Assay, a bias-controlled multiplex PCR. In the paper's pipeline: Within the assay, amplification of reference gene primers was used to estimate how many nucleated cells each sample contained. To quantify the absolute abundance of each unique TCRbeta CDR3 rearrangement, sequence reads were collapsed and filtered. For each sample, productive Simpson clonality was calculated as the square root of Simpson's diversity index over productive rearrangements. Imported from immuneACCESS, the table was reduced by TCRdb to in-frame sequences with V and J called. These copies leave out some clones; in studies compared against another copy, an unresolved V gene accounts for under half, and the cause of the remainder is not known. That table is the source of V, J and clone size, and D and trimming were worked out from the DNA. For this sample there are 30,000 to 35,000 clones; 80% to 90% appear just once. Around two fifths of the sample goes to the ten largest clones.

Each collaborating institution followed its own protocols to collect whole blood in K2EDTA tubes. For TCRbeta analysis, collaborators shipped samples as frozen whole blood, isolated PBMCs, or DNA extracted from either of those sample types. Sequences MNHEY (CDR1) and SVGAGI (CDR2) are obtained from the germline V gene. Reading from cysteine to phenylalanine, the CDR3 counts 15 amino acids. Of the read, only the CDR3 DNA is kept; its 45 bases are in frame from base 1. V is cut back by 4 bases and J by 8 bases, with 8 bases in the junction unmatched. As to this clone: The antigen it binds to is not known. Per-base qualities were not stored, and no clone one base away is much larger.

Sequenced: peripheral blood. This TCR was sampled from a human donor in a cohort sampled during active COVID-19. Recombination connected TRBV6-5 to TRBJ2-1, with 10 bases matching TRBD2. The CDR3 has the sequence CASSSSGGAWYEQFF. The DNA is as follows: TGTGCCAGCAGTTCCAGCGGGGGGGCTTGGTATGAGCAGTTCTTC.